This T cell receptor (beta chain) was recorded in a study of blood T cell repertoires in COVID-19. Looking at the study overall: COVID-19 samples from acute and convalescent phases originated in the United States, Italy and Spain.

Per the study methods: Researchers report that nucleated cell counts were estimated from reference gene primer amplification. TCRdb's copy holds only in-frame clones and misses some; the assay was immunoSEQ multiplex PCR. The D gene and trimming were derived from the DNA, and the V and J assignments and clone size from that table. This sample has about 75,000 clones, with 88% found just once. Germline V gene sequence: CDR1 LNHDA, CDR2 SQIVND (reference sequence). V lost 3 bases, J lost 5 bases, and 7 bases lay in between. The CDR3 has 12 residues. The genes are TRBV19 and TRBJ1-2; no clear D gene. The sequence was obtained from a woman in her seventies with acute or convalescent COVID-19. Sequenced input: peripheral blood. CDR3 DNA sequence: TGTGCCAGTAGTATCGGAGATTATGGCTACACCTTC. It translates to CASSIGDYGYTF.